This T cell receptor (beta chain) emerged from a study of CD8 T cells in ankylosing spondylitis. Study-level results: Earlier reports found some motif variants in synovial fluid and blood in reactive arthritis. A TCR beta motif made of about 8 highly homologous variants seemed typical of ankylosing spondylitis blood.

As to this clonotype: The antigen remains undetermined.

TCRdb fed the 5' RACE reads into MiXCR, producing one record per CDR3 protein. The data contain approximately 350,000 distinct CDR3 sequences, roughly 22% of them singletons. Material for sequencing was blood, either unsorted or a sorted T cell fraction (not recorded which). This clonotype was sampled from a male donor with ankylosing spondylitis or in good health (not recorded which).

CDR3 sequence (DNA): TGTGCCAGCAGCTTAAGGGTGGAGCAGTTCTTC. Protein product: CASSLRVEQFF. V usage is TRBV7-9 and J usage is TRBJ2-1, with no clear D. The germline V gene encodes CDR1 SEHNR and CDR2 FQNEAQ (reference sequence). Trimming left V 2 bases short and J 10 bases short, with 6 bases between. This CDR3 contains 11 residues.